This T cell receptor beta chain is drawn from a study of T cells in Graves' hyperthyroidism and ophthalmopathy. RNA transcripts were the template for amplifying TCR beta CDR3 regions. Carried out on the TCR CDR3, a first-round RT-PCR used the HTBI primer set. Each CDR3 protein is one row after TCRdb ran MiXCR on the multiplex PCR reads. In the table there are over 400,000 distinct CDR3 sequences, roughly 14% of which are singletons. Trimming cost V 7 bases and J 4 bases, with 16 bases left between them. Germline CDR1 is MNHNS and CDR2 is SASEGT. This CDR3 has 14 residues. The J gene is TRBJ2-5, the V gene TRBV6-1; D not resolved. The receptor comes from a man between 18 and 35 years old with Graves' ophthalmopathy. The sequencing input was blood. The CDR3 coding sequence is TGTGCCAGCACTCTCAGGTGGGCCGGAGAGACCCAGTACTTC. Protein product: CASTLRWAGETQYF.